The rows below give T cell receptor beta chains drawn from one sample of a study of CD8 T cells in Susac syndrome. TCRdb passed the immunoSEQ multiplex PCR reads through MiXCR, listing each CDR3 protein once. The data show roughly 60,000 distinct CDR3 sequences, more than 80% seen once. Sequencing was done on a sample of CD8+ T cells from PBMCs. The receptors come from a human donor in good health. Each CDR3 is given with its conserved first and last residue. A D gene is named only where the DNA matches it firmly. Part of the rows lack a size; the others show once, few, many or a class for expanded clones.

clone_size: once
v_call: TRBV19
j_call: TRBJ2-7
d_call: -
cdr3_nt: TGTGCCAGTAGTGTGGGACTCAGCTCCTACGAGCAGTACTTC
cdr3_aa: CASSVGLSSYEQYF

clone_size: -
v_call: TRBV12-3/TRBV12-4
j_call: TRBJ2-5
d_call: -
cdr3_nt: TGTGCCAGCAGTTTAACCCAGAAAGAGACCCAGTACTTC
cdr3_aa: CASSLTQKETQYF

clone_size: -
v_call: TRBV21-1
j_call: TRBJ1-5
d_call: -
cdr3_nt: -
cdr3_aa: CASSWGSGNQPQHF

clone_size: -
v_call: TRBV6-2/TRBV6-3
j_call: TRBJ2-1
d_call: -
cdr3_nt: TGTGCCGGCCTAGGCGGCCCTGAGCAGTTCTTC
cdr3_aa: CAGLGGPEQFF

clone_size: -
v_call: TRBV5-5
j_call: TRBJ1-1
d_call: -
cdr3_nt: TGTGCCAGCAGCCCTGTGGGGGTGGTGAACACTGAAGCTTTCTTT
cdr3_aa: CASSPVGVVNTEAFF

clone_size: -
v_call: TRBV9
j_call: TRBJ1-1
d_call: -
cdr3_nt: TGTGCCAGCAGCGTAGAGGGGAGGGGCACTGAAGCTTTCTTT
cdr3_aa: CASSVEGRGTEAFF

clone_size: -
v_call: TRBV27
j_call: TRBJ2-7
d_call: TRBD1
cdr3_nt: TGTGCCAGCAGTGTTAACAGGGGTTGGCGCGAGCAGTACTTC
cdr3_aa: CASSVNRGWREQYF

clone_size: -
v_call: TRBV7-9
j_call: TRBJ1-4
d_call: -
cdr3_nt: TGTGCCAGCAGCCAGGACCTTAATGAAAAACTGTTTTTT
cdr3_aa: CASSQDLNEKLFF

clone_size: few
v_call: TRBV7-8
j_call: TRBJ2-7
d_call: -
cdr3_nt: TGTGCCAGCAGCTTAGGGACAGTCTACGAGCAGTACTTC
cdr3_aa: CASSLGTVYEQYF

clone_size: -
v_call: TRBV5-1
j_call: TRBJ1-1
d_call: -
cdr3_nt: TGCGCCAGCAGCTTGGGCCCCTCCAACACTGAAGCTTTCTTT
cdr3_aa: CASSLGPSNTEAFF

clone_size: -
v_call: TRBV29-1
j_call: TRBJ1-2
d_call: -
cdr3_nt: TGCAGCGTCCTGACCGAGGGGGGCTACACCTTC
cdr3_aa: CSVLTEGGYTF

clone_size: -
v_call: TRBV27
j_call: TRBJ2-7
d_call: -
cdr3_nt: TGTGCCAGCAGTTTATCCCGGAGCTCCTACGAGCAGTACTTC
cdr3_aa: CASSLSRSSYEQYF

clone_size: -
v_call: TRBV7-2
j_call: TRBJ2-1
d_call: -
cdr3_nt: TGTGCCAGCAGCTTCCGGGACTACAATGAGCAGTTCTTC
cdr3_aa: CASSFRDYNEQFF

clone_size: -
v_call: TRBV28
j_call: TRBJ2-1
d_call: TRBD2
cdr3_nt: TGTGCCAGCAGGGCAGCGGGAAACTCCTACAATGAGCAGTTCTTC
cdr3_aa: CASRAAGNSYNEQFF

clone_size: few
v_call: TRBV4-2
j_call: TRBJ2-7
d_call: -
cdr3_nt: TGTGCCAGCAGCCAAGTCCTGCTTGACTACGAGCAGTACTTC
cdr3_aa: CASSQVLLDYEQYF

clone_size: -
v_call: TRBV14
j_call: TRBJ1-3
d_call: -
cdr3_nt: TGTGCCAGCAGCCAAAACGGTATCCGTGGTGGAAACACCATATATTTT
cdr3_aa: CASSQNGIRGGNTIYF

clone_size: -
v_call: TRBV29-1
j_call: TRBJ1-1
d_call: -
cdr3_nt: TGCAGCGTTGCCCCGGAGGACACTGAAGCTTTCTTT
cdr3_aa: CSVAPEDTEAFF

clone_size: -
v_call: TRBV10-3
j_call: TRBJ2-7
d_call: TRBD2
cdr3_nt: TGTGCCATCAGTGAAGCTAGCGGGTACGAGCAGTACTTC
cdr3_aa: CAISEASGYEQYF

clone_size: -
v_call: TRBV13
j_call: TRBJ2-5
d_call: -
cdr3_nt: TGTGCCAGCAGCTTGGGACCAGAAGAGACCCAGTACTTC
cdr3_aa: CASSLGPEETQYF

clone_size: -
v_call: TRBV20-1
j_call: TRBJ2-5
d_call: TRBD2
cdr3_nt: TGCAGTGCCATCGTCTTAGCGGGCACAGGAGAGACCCAGTACTTC
cdr3_aa: CSAIVLAGTGETQYF

clone_size: -
v_call: TRBV9
j_call: TRBJ2-2
d_call: -
cdr3_nt: TGTGCCAGCACCCCCAAGGGGGTCCCTGAAGAGACCGGGGAGCTGTTTTTT
cdr3_aa: CASTPKGVPEETGELFF

clone_size: -
v_call: TRBV11-2
j_call: TRBJ2-7
d_call: -
cdr3_nt: TGTGCCAGCAGCTTACCCGTCTACGAGCAGTACTTC
cdr3_aa: CASSLPVYEQYF

clone_size: -
v_call: TRBV4-1
j_call: TRBJ1-1
d_call: -
cdr3_nt: TGCGCCAGCAGCCAAGAATGGACGAACACTGAAGCTTTCTTT
cdr3_aa: CASSQEWTNTEAFF

clone_size: -
v_call: TRBV4-1
j_call: TRBJ1-1
d_call: TRBD1
cdr3_nt: TGCGCCAGCAGCCAGAGACAGGGGGCCATGAACACTGAAGCTTTCTTT
cdr3_aa: CASSQRQGAMNTEAFF

clone_size: -
v_call: TRBV27
j_call: TRBJ1-2
d_call: -
cdr3_nt: TGTGCCGCCTGGAGTGGGCGGTACGATGGCTACACCTTC
cdr3_aa: CAAWSGRYDGYTF

clone_size: -
v_call: TRBV7-2
j_call: TRBJ1-2
d_call: TRBD1
cdr3_nt: TGTGCCAGCAGCCGAGGACAGGGGAGGATTGGGGGCTACACCTTC
cdr3_aa: CASSRGQGRIGGYTF

clone_size: -
v_call: TRBV7-9
j_call: TRBJ1-2
d_call: -
cdr3_nt: TGTGCCAGCAGGGACGACCGGGGGTATGCCTACACCTTC
cdr3_aa: CASRDDRGYAYTF

clone_size: -
v_call: TRBV6-5
j_call: TRBJ2-1
d_call: TRBD1
cdr3_nt: TGTGCCAGCAGTTACGGGACAGCCACCAATGAGCAGTTCTTC
cdr3_aa: CASSYGTATNEQFF

clone_size: -
v_call: TRBV6-2/TRBV6-3
j_call: TRBJ2-1
d_call: TRBD2
cdr3_nt: TGTGCCAGCAGTTGGGCTGCGGGGGGGCCTAATGAGCAGTTCTTC
cdr3_aa: CASSWAAGGPNEQFF

clone_size: -
v_call: TRBV5-5
j_call: TRBJ2-7
d_call: -
cdr3_nt: TGTGCCAGCAGCTTGGGAGGGATGGCTAACTACGAGCAGTACTTC
cdr3_aa: CASSLGGMANYEQYF

clone_size: -
v_call: TRBV9
j_call: TRBJ2-3
d_call: -
cdr3_nt: TGTGCCAGCAGCGTAGGCCTCAGCACAGATACGCAGTATTTT
cdr3_aa: CASSVGLSTDTQYF

clone_size: -
v_call: TRBV2
j_call: TRBJ2-7
d_call: -
cdr3_nt: TGTGCCAGCAGCTCGGGACCTGGGGACGAGCAGTACTTC
cdr3_aa: CASSSGPGDEQYF

clone_size: -
v_call: TRBV4-2
j_call: TRBJ2-3
d_call: TRBD2
cdr3_nt: TGTGCCAGCAGCCTACCTCCGGGGACTAGCGGGGGCCCGACCCTAGATACGCAGTATTTT
cdr3_aa: CASSLPPGTSGGPTLDTQYF

clone_size: -
v_call: TRBV2
j_call: TRBJ2-7
d_call: -
cdr3_nt: TGTGCCAGCACCCCGGTCCCGGACGAGCAGTACTTC
cdr3_aa: CASTPVPDEQYF

clone_size: -
v_call: TRBV3-1
j_call: TRBJ1-2
d_call: -
cdr3_nt: TGTGCCAGCAGCGCTCCCGGGACCCCAGCCTATGGCTACACCTTC
cdr3_aa: CASSAPGTPAYGYTF

clone_size: -
v_call: TRBV6-1
j_call: TRBJ2-7
d_call: TRBD1
cdr3_nt: TGTGCCAGCAGTGCAATCAGGCAGGGGGACCTCGAGCAGTACTTC
cdr3_aa: CASSAIRQGDLEQYF

clone_size: -
v_call: TRBV5-4
j_call: TRBJ1-6
d_call: -
cdr3_nt: TGTGCCAGCAGCCCTCTACCGCAGGATCCCTCCTATAATTCACCCCTCCACTTT
cdr3_aa: CASSPLPQDPSYNSPLHF

clone_size: -
v_call: TRBV4-2
j_call: TRBJ2-1
d_call: TRBD1
cdr3_nt: TGTGCCAGCAGCCAAGATCCGCAGGGGGACTACAATGAGCAGTTCTTC
cdr3_aa: CASSQDPQGDYNEQFF

clone_size: -
v_call: TRBV5-4
j_call: TRBJ2-1
d_call: TRBD2
cdr3_nt: TGTGCCAGCAGCTTGGGGACTAGCGGGGAAACCTACAATGAGCAGTTCTTC
cdr3_aa: CASSLGTSGETYNEQFF

clone_size: -
v_call: TRBV7-3
j_call: TRBJ1-2
d_call: TRBD1
cdr3_nt: TGTGCCAGCAGTCAATCCGGGACAGGGTCTTATGGCTACACCTTC
cdr3_aa: CASSQSGTGSYGYTF

clone_size: once
v_call: TRBV27
j_call: TRBJ1-5
d_call: TRBD1
cdr3_nt: TGTGCCAGCAAAGACAGGGGTCAGCCCCAGCATTTT
cdr3_aa: CASKDRGQPQHF

clone_size: -
v_call: TRBV2
j_call: TRBJ2-5
d_call: -
cdr3_nt: TGTGCCAGCAGTGAAGCGCTTCGGGGTGGAGAGACCCAGTACTTC
cdr3_aa: CASSEALRGGETQYF

clone_size: -
v_call: TRBV4-3
j_call: TRBJ2-7
d_call: -
cdr3_nt: TGCGCCAGCAGCCAAGATTTGGGATACGAGCAGTACTTC
cdr3_aa: CASSQDLGYEQYF